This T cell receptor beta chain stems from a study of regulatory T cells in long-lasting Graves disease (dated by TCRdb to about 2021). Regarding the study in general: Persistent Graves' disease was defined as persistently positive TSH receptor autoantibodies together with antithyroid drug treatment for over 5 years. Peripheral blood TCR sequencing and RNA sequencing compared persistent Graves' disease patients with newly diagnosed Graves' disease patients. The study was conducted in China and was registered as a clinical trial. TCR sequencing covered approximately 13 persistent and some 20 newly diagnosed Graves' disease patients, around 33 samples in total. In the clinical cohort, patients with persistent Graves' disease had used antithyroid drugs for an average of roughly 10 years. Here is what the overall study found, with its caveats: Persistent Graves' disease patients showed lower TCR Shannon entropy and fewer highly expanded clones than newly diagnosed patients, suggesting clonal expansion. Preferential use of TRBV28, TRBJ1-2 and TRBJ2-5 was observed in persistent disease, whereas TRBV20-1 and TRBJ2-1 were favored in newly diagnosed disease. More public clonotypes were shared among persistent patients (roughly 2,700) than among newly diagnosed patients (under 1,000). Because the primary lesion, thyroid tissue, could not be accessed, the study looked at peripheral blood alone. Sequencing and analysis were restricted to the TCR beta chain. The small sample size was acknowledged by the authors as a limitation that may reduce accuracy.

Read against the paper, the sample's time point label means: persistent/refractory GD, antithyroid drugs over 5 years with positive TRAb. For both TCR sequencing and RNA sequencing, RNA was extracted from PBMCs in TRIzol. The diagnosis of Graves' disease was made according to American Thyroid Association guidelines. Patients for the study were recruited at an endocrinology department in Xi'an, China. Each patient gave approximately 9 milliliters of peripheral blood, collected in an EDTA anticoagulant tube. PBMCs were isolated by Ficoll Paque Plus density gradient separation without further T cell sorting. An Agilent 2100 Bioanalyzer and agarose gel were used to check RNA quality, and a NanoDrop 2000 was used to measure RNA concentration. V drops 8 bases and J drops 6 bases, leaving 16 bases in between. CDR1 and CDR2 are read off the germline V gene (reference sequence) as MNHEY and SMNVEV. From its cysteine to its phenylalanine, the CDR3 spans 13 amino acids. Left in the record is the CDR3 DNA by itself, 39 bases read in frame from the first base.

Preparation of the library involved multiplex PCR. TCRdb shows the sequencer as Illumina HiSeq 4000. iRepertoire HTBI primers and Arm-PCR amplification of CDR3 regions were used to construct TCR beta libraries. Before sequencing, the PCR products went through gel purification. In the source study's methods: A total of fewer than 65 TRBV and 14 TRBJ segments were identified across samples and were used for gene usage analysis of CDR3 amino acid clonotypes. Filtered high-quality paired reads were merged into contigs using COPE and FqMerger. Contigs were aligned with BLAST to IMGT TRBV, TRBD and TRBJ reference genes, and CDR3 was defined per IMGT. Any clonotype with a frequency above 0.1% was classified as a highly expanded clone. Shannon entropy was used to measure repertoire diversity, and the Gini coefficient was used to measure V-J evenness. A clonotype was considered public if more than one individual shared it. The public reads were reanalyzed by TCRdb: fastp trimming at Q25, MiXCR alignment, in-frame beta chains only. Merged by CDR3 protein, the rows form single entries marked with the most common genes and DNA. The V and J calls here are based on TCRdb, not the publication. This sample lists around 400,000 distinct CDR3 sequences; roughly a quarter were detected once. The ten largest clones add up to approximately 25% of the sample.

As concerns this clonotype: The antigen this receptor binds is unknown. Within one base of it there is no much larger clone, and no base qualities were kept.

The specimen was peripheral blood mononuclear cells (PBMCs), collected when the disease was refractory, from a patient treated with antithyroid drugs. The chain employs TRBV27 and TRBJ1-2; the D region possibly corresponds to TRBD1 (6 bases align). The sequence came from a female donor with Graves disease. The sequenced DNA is TGTGCCAGCCGCCGGGCAGGGGCAGATGGCTACACCTTC. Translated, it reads CASRRAGADGYTF.